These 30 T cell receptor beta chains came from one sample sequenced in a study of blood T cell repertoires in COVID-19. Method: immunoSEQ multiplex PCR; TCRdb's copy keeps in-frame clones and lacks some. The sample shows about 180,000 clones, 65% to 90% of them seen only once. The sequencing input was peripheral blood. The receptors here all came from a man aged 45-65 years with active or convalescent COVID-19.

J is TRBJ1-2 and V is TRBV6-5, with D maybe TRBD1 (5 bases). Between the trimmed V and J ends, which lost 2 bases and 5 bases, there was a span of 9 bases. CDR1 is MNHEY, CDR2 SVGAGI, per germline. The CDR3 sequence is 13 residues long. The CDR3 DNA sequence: TGTGCCAGCAGTTACGCAGGGCGGTATGGCTACACCTTC. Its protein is CASSYAGRYGYTF.

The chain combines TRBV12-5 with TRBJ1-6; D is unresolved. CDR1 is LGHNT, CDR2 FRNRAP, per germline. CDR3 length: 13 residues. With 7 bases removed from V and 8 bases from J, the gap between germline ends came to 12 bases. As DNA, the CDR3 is TGTGCTAGTGCCTCGGACTGGGATTCACCCCTCCACTTT. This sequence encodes CASASDWDSPLHF.

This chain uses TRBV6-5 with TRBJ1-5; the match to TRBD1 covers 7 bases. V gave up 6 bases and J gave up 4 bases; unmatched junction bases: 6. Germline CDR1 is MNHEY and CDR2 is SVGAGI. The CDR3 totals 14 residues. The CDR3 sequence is CASSPETGNQPQHF. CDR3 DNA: TGTGCCAGCAGCCCCGAGACAGGGAATCAGCCCCAGCATTTT.

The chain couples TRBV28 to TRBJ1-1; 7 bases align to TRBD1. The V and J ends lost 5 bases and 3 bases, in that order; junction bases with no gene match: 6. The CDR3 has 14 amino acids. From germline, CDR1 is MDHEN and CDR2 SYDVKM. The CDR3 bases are TGTGCCAGCAGTCTTCCAGGGGGTTACACTGAAGCTTTCTTT. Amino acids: CASSLPGGYTEAFF.

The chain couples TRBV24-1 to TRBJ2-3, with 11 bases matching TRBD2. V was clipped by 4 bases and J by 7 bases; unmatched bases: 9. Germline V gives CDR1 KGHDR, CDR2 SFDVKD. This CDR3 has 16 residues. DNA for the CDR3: TGTGCCACCAGTGAGTTACTAGCGGGGGATAGGAATACGCAGTATTTT. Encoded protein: CATSELLAGDRNTQYF.

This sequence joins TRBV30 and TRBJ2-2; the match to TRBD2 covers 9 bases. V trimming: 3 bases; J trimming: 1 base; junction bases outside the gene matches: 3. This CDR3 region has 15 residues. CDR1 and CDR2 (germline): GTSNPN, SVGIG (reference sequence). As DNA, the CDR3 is TGTGCCTGGAGACGTAGCGGGAGGAACACCGGGGAGCTGTTTTTT. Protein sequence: CAWRRSGRNTGELFF.

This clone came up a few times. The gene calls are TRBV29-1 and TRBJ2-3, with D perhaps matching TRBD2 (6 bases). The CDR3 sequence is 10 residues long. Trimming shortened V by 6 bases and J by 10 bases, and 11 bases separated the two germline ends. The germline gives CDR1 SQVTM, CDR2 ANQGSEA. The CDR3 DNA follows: TGCAGCGTCTCCGGGACTGCGCAGTATTTT. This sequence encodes CSVSGTAQYF.

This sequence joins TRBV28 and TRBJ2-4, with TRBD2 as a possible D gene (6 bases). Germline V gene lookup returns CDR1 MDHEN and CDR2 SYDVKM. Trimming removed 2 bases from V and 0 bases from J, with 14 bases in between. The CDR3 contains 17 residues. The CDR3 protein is CASSLMGTSLAKNIQYF. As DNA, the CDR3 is TGTGCCAGCAGTTTAATGGGGACTTCATTAGCCAAAAACATTCAGTACTTC.

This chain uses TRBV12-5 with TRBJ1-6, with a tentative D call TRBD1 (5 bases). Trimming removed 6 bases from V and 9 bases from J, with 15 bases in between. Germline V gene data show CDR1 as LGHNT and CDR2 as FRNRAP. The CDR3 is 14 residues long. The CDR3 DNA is TGTGCTAGTGGATCCGGGGCGGGGGGTTCACCCCTCCACTTT. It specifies CASGSGAGGSPLHF.

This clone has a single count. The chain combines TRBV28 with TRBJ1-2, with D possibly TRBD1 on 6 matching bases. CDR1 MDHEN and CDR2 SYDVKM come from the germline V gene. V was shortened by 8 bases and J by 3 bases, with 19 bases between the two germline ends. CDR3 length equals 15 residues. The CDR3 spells CASAPGGGAHYGYTF. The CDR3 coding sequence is TGTGCCAGCGCACCTGGGGGGGGCGCACACTATGGCTACACCTTC.

The DNA for the CDR3 is TGTGCCAGCAGGAGTAGCGGGAGCACAGATACGCAGTATTTT. It is translated as CASRSSGSTDTQYF. The rearrangement uses TRBV28 and TRBJ2-3, with 7 bases fitting TRBD2. CDR3 length: 14 amino acids. Germline V gene data show CDR1 as MDHEN and CDR2 as SYDVKM. With V trimmed by 6 bases and J by 0 bases, 3 bases remained unmatched.

For the CDR3, the DNA is TGTGGCTCCTCTGTCCCGGGACACGTCTATGGCTACACCTTC. This encodes CGSSVPGHVYGYTF. J is TRBJ1-2 and V is TRBV28; possibly TRBD1 for D (6 bases). This CDR3 has 14 residues. Per the germline V gene, CDR1 is MDHEN and CDR2 is SYDVKM.

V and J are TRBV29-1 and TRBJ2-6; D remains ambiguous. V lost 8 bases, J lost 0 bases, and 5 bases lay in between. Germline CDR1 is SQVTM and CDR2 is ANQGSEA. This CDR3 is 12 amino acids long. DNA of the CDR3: TGCAGCTTTAACTCTGGGGCCAACGTCCTGACTTTC. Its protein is CSFNSGANVLTF.

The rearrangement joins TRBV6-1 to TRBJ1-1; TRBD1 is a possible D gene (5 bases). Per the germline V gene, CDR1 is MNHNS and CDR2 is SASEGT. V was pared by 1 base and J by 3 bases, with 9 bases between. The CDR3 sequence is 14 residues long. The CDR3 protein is CASSEGGADTEAFF. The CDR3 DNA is TGTGCCAGCAGTGAAGGGGGCGCGGACACTGAAGCTTTCTTT.

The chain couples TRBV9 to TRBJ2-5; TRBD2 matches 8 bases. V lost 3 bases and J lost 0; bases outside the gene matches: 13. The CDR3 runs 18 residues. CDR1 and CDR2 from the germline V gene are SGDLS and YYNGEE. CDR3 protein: CASSASIYVAGYQETQYF. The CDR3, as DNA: TGTGCCAGCAGCGCCAGCATATATGTAGCGGGGTACCAAGAGACCCAGTACTTC.

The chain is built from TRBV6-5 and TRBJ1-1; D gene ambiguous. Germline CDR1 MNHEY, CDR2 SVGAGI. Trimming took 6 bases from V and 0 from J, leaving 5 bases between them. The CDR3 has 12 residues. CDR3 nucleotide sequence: TGTGCCAGCAGACAGATGAACACTGAAGCTTTCTTT. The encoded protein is CASRQMNTEAFF.

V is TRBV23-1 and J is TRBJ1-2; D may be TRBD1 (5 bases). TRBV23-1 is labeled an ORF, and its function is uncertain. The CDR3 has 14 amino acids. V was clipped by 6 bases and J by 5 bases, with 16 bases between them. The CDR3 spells CASSLLPGLYGYTF. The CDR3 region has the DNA TGCGCCAGCAGCCTTTTACCAGGGCTGTATGGCTACACCTTC.

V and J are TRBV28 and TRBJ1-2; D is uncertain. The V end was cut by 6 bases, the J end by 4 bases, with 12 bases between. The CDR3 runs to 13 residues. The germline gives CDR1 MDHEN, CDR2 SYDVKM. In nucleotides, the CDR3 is TGTGCCAGCAGACAACCGACTTCCTATGGCTACACCTTC. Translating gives CASRQPTSYGYTF.

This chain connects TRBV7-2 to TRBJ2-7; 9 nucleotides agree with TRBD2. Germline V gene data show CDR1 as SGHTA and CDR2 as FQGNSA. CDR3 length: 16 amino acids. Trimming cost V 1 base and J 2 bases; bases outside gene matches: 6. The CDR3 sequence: CASSLDGAGGPYEQYF. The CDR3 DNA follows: TGTGCCAGCAGCTTAGATGGCGCGGGGGGGCCCTACGAGCAGTACTTC.

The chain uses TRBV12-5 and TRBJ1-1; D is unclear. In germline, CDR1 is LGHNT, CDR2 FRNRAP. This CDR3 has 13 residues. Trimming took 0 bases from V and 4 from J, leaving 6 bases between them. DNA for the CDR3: TGTGCTAGTGGTTTGGTATCGGGCACTGAAGCTTTCTTT. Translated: CASGLVSGTEAFF.

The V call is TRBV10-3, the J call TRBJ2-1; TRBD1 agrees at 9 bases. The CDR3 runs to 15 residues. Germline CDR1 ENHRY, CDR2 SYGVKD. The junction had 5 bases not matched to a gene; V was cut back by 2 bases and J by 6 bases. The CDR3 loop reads CAISEGQGFGNEQFF. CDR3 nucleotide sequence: TGTGCCATCAGTGAGGGACAGGGGTTCGGCAATGAGCAGTTCTTC.

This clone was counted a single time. In nucleotides, the CDR3 is TGTGCCAGCAGCGCTTTCCGGGACAGGGGGCAGATGAACACTGAAGCTTTCTTT. Its protein is CASSAFRDRGQMNTEAFF. The chain links TRBV11-2 to TRBJ1-1; 12 bases agree with TRBD1. The trim removed 5 bases at V and 0 bases at J, leaving 10 bases unmatched. Looked up from germline, CDR1 is SGHAT and CDR2 is FQNNGV. This CDR3 is built from 18 residues.

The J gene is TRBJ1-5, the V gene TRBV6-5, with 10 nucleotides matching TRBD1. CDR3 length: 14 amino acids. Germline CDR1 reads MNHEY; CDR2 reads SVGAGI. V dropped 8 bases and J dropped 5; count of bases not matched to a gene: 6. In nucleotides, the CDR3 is TGTGCCAGCCACCGACAGGGGGCTGATCAGCCCCAGCATTTT. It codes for CASHRQGADQPQHF.

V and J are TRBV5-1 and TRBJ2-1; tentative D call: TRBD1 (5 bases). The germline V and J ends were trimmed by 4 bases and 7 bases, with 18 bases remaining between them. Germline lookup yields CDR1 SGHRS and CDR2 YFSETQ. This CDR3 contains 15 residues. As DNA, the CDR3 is TGCGCCAGCAGCCTGTCCTCGACAGCGCTTAATGAGCAGTTCTTC. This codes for CASSLSSTALNEQFF.

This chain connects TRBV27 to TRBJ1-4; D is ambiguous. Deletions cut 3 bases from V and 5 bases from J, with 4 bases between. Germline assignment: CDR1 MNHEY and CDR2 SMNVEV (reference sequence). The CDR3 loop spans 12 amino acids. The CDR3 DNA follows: TGTGCCAGCAGTTTCCTGAATGAAAAACTGTTTTTT. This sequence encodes CASSFLNEKLFF.

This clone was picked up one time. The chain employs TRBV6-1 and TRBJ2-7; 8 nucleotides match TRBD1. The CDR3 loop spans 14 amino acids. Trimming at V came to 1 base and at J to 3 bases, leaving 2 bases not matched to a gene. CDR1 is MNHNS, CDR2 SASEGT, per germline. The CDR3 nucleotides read TGTGCCAGCAGTGAAGGGACAGGGAGCTACGAGCAGTACTTC. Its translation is CASSEGTGSYEQYF.

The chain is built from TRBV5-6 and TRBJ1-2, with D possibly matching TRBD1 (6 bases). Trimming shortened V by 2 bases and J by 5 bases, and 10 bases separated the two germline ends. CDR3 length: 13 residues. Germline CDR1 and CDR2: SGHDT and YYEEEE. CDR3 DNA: TGTGCCAGCAGCTTTTGGCAGGGGTATGGCTACACCTTC. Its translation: CASSFWQGYGYTF.

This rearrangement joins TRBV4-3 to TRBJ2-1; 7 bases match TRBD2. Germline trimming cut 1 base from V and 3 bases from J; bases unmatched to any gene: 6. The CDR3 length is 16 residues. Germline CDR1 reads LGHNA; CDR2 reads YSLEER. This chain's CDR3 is CASSQGLGGFYNEQFF. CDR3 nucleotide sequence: TGCGCCAGCAGCCAAGGACTGGGAGGGTTCTACAATGAGCAGTTCTTC.

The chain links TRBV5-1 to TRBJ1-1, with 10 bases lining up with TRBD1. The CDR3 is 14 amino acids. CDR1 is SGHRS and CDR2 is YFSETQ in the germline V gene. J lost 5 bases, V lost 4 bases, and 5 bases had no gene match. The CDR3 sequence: CASSEGQGWTEAFF. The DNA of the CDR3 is TGCGCCAGCAGCGAGGGACAGGGGTGGACTGAAGCTTTCTTT.

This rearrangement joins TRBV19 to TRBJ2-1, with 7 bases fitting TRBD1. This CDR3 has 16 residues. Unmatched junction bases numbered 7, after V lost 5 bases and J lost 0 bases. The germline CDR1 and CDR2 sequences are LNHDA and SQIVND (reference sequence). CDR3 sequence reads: CASSGGTGVSYNEQFF. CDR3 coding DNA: TGTGCCAGTAGTGGGGGTACAGGGGTCTCCTACAATGAGCAGTTCTTC.